This T cell receptor beta chain was documented in a study of shared clonotypes between healthy human individuals. Background on the study: Each donor contributed plates that comprised three CD4 naive, three CD4 memory, two CD8 naive and one CD8 memory.

Assay: immunoSEQ multiplex PCR; the TCRdb copy retains only in-frame clones and omits some. The sample has approximately 740,000 clones; around 72% are singletons. General study results and limits: Sampling involved blood alone; tissue repertoires likely differ.

Germline V gene data show CDR1 as SGHRS and CDR2 as YFSETQ. The length of the CDR3 is 14 residues. About this clone: The antigen is undetermined. An end of the junction differs from the germline gene, which may be a read error. Other nucleotide sequences from this sample produce the same CDR3.

Partitioning of CD4+ cells yielded a CD45RA+ naive subset and a CD45RA-negative memory subset. V gene TRBV5-1 combines with J gene TRBJ2-5; possibly TRBD1 for D (5 bases). This receptor was obtained from a woman aged 25 to 39 in good health. Sequencing used memory CD4+ T cells sorted from blood. The subset is: CD45RA-negative fraction. CDR3: CASSLGQNQETQYF. The CDR3 coding sequence is TGTGCCAGCAGCTTGGGGCAGAACCAAGAGACCCAGTACTTC.